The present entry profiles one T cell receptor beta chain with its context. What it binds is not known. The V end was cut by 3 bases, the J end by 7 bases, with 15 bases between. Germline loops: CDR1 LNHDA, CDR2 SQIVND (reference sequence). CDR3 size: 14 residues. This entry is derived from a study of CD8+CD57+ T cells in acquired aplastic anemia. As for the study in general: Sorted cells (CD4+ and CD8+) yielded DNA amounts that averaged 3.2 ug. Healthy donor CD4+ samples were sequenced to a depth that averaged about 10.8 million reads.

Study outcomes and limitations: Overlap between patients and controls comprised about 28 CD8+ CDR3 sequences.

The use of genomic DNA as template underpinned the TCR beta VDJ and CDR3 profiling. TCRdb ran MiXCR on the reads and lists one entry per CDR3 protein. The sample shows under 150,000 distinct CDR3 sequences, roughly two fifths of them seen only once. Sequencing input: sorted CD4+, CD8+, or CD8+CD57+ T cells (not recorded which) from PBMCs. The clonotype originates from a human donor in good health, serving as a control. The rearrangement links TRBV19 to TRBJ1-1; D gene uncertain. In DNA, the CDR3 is TGTGCCAGTAGTATCGGAGGAATCGACATTGAAGCTTTCTTT. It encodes CASSIGGIDIEAFF.